These 18 T cell receptor beta chains were sequenced from one sample in a study of control samples from healthy donors and cancer patients. This table comes from immunoSEQ multiplex PCR, and its TCRdb copy is limited to in-frame clones, with some not included. The table lists 150,000 to 200,000 clones, 75% to 95% of them singletons, with roughly 1.6% in the top ten. Sequences were obtained from blood. Source of these receptors: a woman in her 30s in good health.

The chain is built from TRBV7-3 and TRBJ2-1, with D perhaps matching TRBD1 (6 bases). V dropped 2 bases and J dropped 8 bases, with 13 bases sitting between them. Germline V gives CDR1 SGHTA, CDR2 FQGTGA. The CDR3 contains 14 residues. CDR3 residues: CASSLGGDGDEQFF. CDR3 nucleotide sequence: TGTGCCAGCAGCTTAGGGGGCGATGGGGATGAGCAGTTCTTC.

DNA for the CDR3: TGCGCCAGCAGCTTGGGGGACAGGGCTTCCACCGGGGAGCTGTTTTTT. It encodes CASSLGDRASTGELFF. The rearrangement joins TRBV5-1 to TRBJ2-2, with 9 bases identical to TRBD1. The CDR3 has 16 residues. The germline CDR1 and CDR2 sequences are SGHRS and YFSETQ. Losses at the gene ends were 0 bases for V and 4 bases for J; bases not matched to a gene: 4. Based on the CDR3 plus reference TRBV5-1 and TRBJ2-2, the full variable domain is KAGVTQTPRYLIKTRGQQVTLSCSPISGHRSVSWYQQTPGQGLQFLFEYFSETQRNKGNFPGRFSGRQFSNSRSEMNVSTLELGDSALYLCASSLGDRASTGELFFGEGSRLTVL.

This clone was picked up one time. This rearrangement joins TRBV23-1 to TRBJ1-6; the D gene is possibly TRBD1 (5 bases). TRBV23-1 is annotated as an ORF whose role is uncertain. The CDR3 is made up of 16 amino acids. V was trimmed by 0 bases and J by 5 bases, leaving 11 bases between them. CDR3 region: CASSQSWQGDNSPLHF. In DNA form, the CDR3 reads TGCGCCAGCAGTCAATCGTGGCAGGGCGATAATTCACCCCTCCACTTT.

The genes are TRBV6-5 and TRBJ2-1, with TRBD1 matching 11 bases. V was clipped by 7 bases and J by 5 bases; unmatched bases: 7. This CDR3 has 15 amino acids. CDR1 and CDR2 from the germline V gene are MNHEY and SVGAGI. The CDR3 sequence: CASTSGTGGDNEQFF. In DNA form, the CDR3 reads TGTGCCAGCACCTCAGGGACAGGGGGTGACAATGAGCAGTTCTTC.

The V call is TRBV6-6, the J call TRBJ1-2; maybe TRBD1 (5 bases). Germline CDR1 MNHNY, CDR2 SVGAGI (reference sequence). This CDR3 has 11 amino acids. V lost 7 bases and J 5 bases, leaving 8 bases between the germline ends. The CDR3 region has the DNA TGTGCCAGCACAGGGAAGTATGGCTACACCTTC. This gives the protein CASTGKYGYTF.

CDR3 sequence reads: CASSTTGHPNYGYTF. DNA of the CDR3: TGTGCCAGTAGCACCACGGGACACCCTAACTATGGCTACACCTTC. The chain recombines TRBV19 with TRBJ1-2; D might be TRBD1 (6 bases). Germline V gene sequence: CDR1 LNHDA, CDR2 SQIVND (reference sequence). CDR3 size: 15 residues. V was cut by 6 bases and J by 0 bases, with 14 bases left in between.

The chain links TRBV7-2 to TRBJ2-5, with 13 bases that match TRBD2. With 1 base clipped from V and 1 base from J, the junction kept 0 bases outside the gene matches. The CDR3 runs 16 residues. Germline V lookup: CDR1 SGHTA, CDR2 FQGNSA. The CDR3 region has the DNA TGTGCCAGCAGCTTAGGACTAGCGGGAGGCCAAGAGACCCAGTACTTC. This sequence encodes CASSLGLAGGQETQYF.

The genes are TRBV18 and TRBJ2-1, with 9 bases aligning to TRBD2. Germline CDR1 and CDR2: KGHSH and LQKENI. The V and J ends lost 2 bases and 2 bases, in that order; junction bases with no gene match: 4. The CDR3 is 16 amino acids. The CDR3 protein is CASSPGAGGAYNEQFF. The CDR3 DNA reads as TGTGCCAGCTCACCAGGGGCGGGAGGGGCCTACAATGAGCAGTTCTTC.

This rearrangement joins TRBV7-8 to TRBJ2-3, with TRBD2 identical over 14 bases. From germline, CDR1 is SGHVS and CDR2 FQNEAQ. There are 17 residues in the CDR3. The V segment lost 4 bases and the J segment 3 bases; nucleotides outside the gene matches: 6. DNA for the CDR3: TGTGCCAGCAGCTCGACTAGCGGGGGGGCGGGGACAGATACGCAGTATTTT. Protein product: CASSSTSGGAGTDTQYF.

The chain has TRBV6-5 and TRBJ2-2; 9 nucleotides line up with TRBD1. The J segment lost 4 bases and the V segment lost 0 bases, leaving 3 bases of the junction unmatched. The CDR3 is 16 residues long. Germline V gene data show CDR1 as MNHEY and CDR2 as SVGAGI. The CDR3 loop is CASSYSTGGITGELFF. CDR3 sequence (DNA): TGTGCCAGCAGTTACTCGACAGGGGGTATCACCGGGGAGCTGTTTTTT.

V is TRBV6-1 and J is TRBJ1-2; no clear D gene. Trimming pared 1 base from V and 4 bases from J, leaving 10 bases between. The germline gives CDR1 MNHNS, CDR2 SASEGT. The CDR3 is 14 amino acids. CDR3 in DNA: TGTGCCAGCAGTGAAGGGGGAGCCCCCTATGGCTACACCTTC. It is translated as CASSEGGAPYGYTF.

The chain has TRBV5-1 and TRBJ2-1; 10 bases align to TRBD2. Unmatched junction bases numbered 6, after V lost 0 bases and J lost 9 bases. This CDR3 spans 15 amino acids. Germline assignment: CDR1 SGHRS and CDR2 YFSETQ. In DNA form, the CDR3 reads TGCGCCAGCAGCTTGGAGAGCGGGGGGGCCGGTGAGCAGTTCTTC. It translates to CASSLESGGAGEQFF.

This chain connects TRBV19 to TRBJ2-7, with 9 bases matching TRBD1. The CDR3 covers 15 residues. Losses at the gene ends were 6 bases for V and 3 bases for J; bases not matched to a gene: 9. Germline V lookup: CDR1 LNHDA, CDR2 SQIVND (reference sequence). The CDR3 sequence: CASSGPGTGNYEQYF. CDR3 bases: TGTGCCAGTAGCGGCCCCGGGACAGGGAACTACGAGCAGTACTTC.

V is TRBV6-6 and J is TRBJ2-2, with 8 positions matching TRBD2. Germline-derived CDR1 and CDR2 are MNHNY and SVGAGI (reference sequence). Germline trimming cut 3 bases from V and 1 base from J; bases unmatched to any gene: 1. The CDR3 covers 15 residues. CDR3 nucleotides: TGTGCCAGCAGTTATAGCGGGGTGAACACCGGGGAGCTGTTTTTT. It encodes CASSYSGVNTGELFF.

The chain has TRBV7-2 and TRBJ2-3; 13 bases map to TRBD2. The germline CDR1 and CDR2 sequences are SGHTA and FQGNSA. This CDR3 spans 16 amino acids. Trimming cost V 3 bases and J 2 bases; bases outside gene matches: 2. The CDR3 nucleotides are TGTGCCAGCAGCTTGACTAGCGGGAGGTTCACAGATACGCAGTATTTT. Translating it yields CASSLTSGRFTDTQYF.

Concerning this clone itself: In the same sample, other DNA sequences code for this CDR3. The gene calls are TRBV7-7 and TRBJ2-2; TRBD1 matches at 9 bases. The CDR3 has 15 amino acids. Germline V gene sequence: CDR1 SSHAT, CDR2 FNYEAQ (reference sequence). The junction had 5 bases not matched to a gene; V was cut back by 5 bases and J by 4 bases. CDR3 coding DNA: TGTGCCAGCAGCCCCGGGACAGGGTCCACCGGGGAGCTGTTTTTT. The encoded protein is CASSPGTGSTGELFF. The variable domain in full, with the rest retrieved from reference TRBV7-7 and TRBJ2-2, is GAGVSQSPRYKVTKRGQDVTLRCDPISSHATLYWYQQALGQGPEFLTYFNYEAQPDKSGLPSDRFSAERPEGSISTLTIQRTEQRDSAMYRCASSPGTGSTGELFFGEGSRLTVL.

This clone was observed once. The genes are TRBV10-1 and TRBJ2-1; D call uncertain. V lost 4 bases to trimming and J lost 4 bases, with 11 bases between them. Germline assignment: CDR1 WNHNN and CDR2 SYGVQD (reference sequence). The CDR3 is made up of 14 amino acids. CDR3 sequence (DNA): TGCGCCAGCAGTGTAACCTCGAAATACAATGAGCAGTTCTTC. Translating gives CASSVTSKYNEQFF.

The chain is built from TRBV30 and TRBJ1-2; D might be TRBD1 (5 bases). This CDR3 has 13 residues. The germline gives CDR1 GTSNPN, CDR2 SVGIG (reference sequence). Trimming pared 0 bases from V and 7 bases from J, leaving 12 bases between. As DNA, the CDR3 is TGTGCCTGGAGTGTACAGGTGGCGGGTGGCTACACCTTC. Encoded protein: CAWSVQVAGGYTF.